This T cell receptor beta chain was identified in a study of early T cells in non-severe SARS-CoV-2 infection. The junction had 18 bases not matched to a gene; V was cut back by 5 bases and J by 14 bases. CDR1 is SEHNR, CDR2 FQNEAQ, per germline (reference sequence). This CDR3 comprises 15 residues. MiXCR, run by TCRdb on the 5' RACE reads, gives a single entry per CDR3 protein. This repertoire shows roughly 47,000 distinct CDR3 sequences, under 7.5% found once; its top ten account for 2.8%. Sequencing was performed on whole blood, taken at baseline. The genes are TRBV7-9 and TRBJ1-2; 9 bases are shared with TRBD1. The receptor was isolated from an adult who was a healthcare worker with PCR-confirmed SARS-CoV-2 infection or an uninfected control (not recorded which). The CDR3 sequence: CASSRPRTGVVPWTF. The DNA of the CDR3 is TGTGCCAGCAGCCGCCCCCGGACAGGGGTAGTGCCGTGGACCTTC.